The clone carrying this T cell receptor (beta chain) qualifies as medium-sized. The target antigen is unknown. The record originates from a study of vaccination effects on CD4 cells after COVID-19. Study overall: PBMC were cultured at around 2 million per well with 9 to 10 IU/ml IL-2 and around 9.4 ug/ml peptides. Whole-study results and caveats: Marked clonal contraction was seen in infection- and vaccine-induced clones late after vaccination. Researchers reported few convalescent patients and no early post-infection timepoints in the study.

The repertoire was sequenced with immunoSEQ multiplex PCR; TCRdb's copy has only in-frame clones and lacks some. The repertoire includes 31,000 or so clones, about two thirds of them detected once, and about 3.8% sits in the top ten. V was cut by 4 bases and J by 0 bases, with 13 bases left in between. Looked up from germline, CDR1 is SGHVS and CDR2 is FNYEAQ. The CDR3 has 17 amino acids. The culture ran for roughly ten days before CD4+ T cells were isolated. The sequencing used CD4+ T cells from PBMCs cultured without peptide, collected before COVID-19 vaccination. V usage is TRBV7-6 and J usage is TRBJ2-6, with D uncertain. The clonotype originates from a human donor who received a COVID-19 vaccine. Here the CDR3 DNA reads TGTGCCAGCAGCTCCGGACCGCTCATCTCTGGGGCCAACGTCCTGACTTTC. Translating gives CASSSGPLISGANVLTF.